The present T cell receptor (beta chain) was sequenced within a study of blood T cell repertoires in COVID-19. In germline, CDR1 is KGHSH, CDR2 LQKENI. V dropped 3 bases and J dropped 5 bases, with 13 bases sitting between them. The CDR3 length is 14 residues. Original analysis: Amplifying reference gene primers gave estimates of nucleated cell counts. TCRdb's copy holds only in-frame clones and misses some; the assay was immunoSEQ multiplex PCR. Clonal size and the V and J genes are those of that table, whereas D and trimming came from the DNA. This table holds 78,000 or so clones, 87% found once. Source material: peripheral blood. This TCR came from a woman aged 50 to 60 with acute or convalescent COVID-19. The rearrangement links TRBV18 to TRBJ2-5, with D perhaps matching TRBD2 (6 bases). In DNA form, the CDR3 reads TGTGCCAGCTCACCCGCGACTAGTCAGGAGACCCAGTACTTC. Amino acid sequence: CASSPATSQETQYF.